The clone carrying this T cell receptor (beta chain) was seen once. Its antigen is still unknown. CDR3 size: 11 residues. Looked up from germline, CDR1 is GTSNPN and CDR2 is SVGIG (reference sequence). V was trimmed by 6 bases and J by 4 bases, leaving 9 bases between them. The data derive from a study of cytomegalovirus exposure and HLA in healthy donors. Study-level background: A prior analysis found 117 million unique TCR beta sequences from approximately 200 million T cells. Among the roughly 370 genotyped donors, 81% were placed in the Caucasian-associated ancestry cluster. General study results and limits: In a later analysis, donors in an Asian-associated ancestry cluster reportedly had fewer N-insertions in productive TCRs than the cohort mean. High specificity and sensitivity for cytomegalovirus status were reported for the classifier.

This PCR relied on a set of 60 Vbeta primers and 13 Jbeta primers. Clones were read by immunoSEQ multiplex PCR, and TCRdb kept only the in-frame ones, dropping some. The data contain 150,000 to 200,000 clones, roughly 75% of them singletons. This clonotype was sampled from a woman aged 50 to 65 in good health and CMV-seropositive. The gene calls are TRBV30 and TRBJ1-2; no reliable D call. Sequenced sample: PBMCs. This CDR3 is CACKRVYGYTF. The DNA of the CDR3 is TGTGCCTGTAAACGGGTCTATGGCTACACCTTC.